These T cell receptor beta chains were read from a single sample in a study of shared clonotypes between healthy human individuals. The assay was immunoSEQ multiplex PCR, and TCRdb's table has in-frame clones only and misses some. The data show 550,000 to 600,000 clones, roughly 98% seen once. Sequencing was carried out using naive CD8+ T cells sorted from blood. The receptors originated from a man aged 30 to 39 in good health. CDR3s include the opening cysteine and the closing phenylalanine or tryptophan. A D gene is named only where the DNA matches it firmly. Some rows have no size entry. The others give once, few or many, or a class for an expanded clone.

v_call: TRBV10-3
d_call: NA
clone_size: NA
j_call: TRBJ2-3
cdr3_aa: CATRGGNTDTQYF
cdr3_nt: TGTGCCACCCGGGGCGGGAACACAGATACGCAGTATTTT

v_call: TRBV5-1
d_call: NA
clone_size: NA
j_call: TRBJ2-7
cdr3_aa: CASRPDGGEQYF
cdr3_nt: TGCGCCAGCAGGCCGGATGGAGGGGAGCAGTACTTC

v_call: TRBV10-3
d_call: TRBD2
clone_size: NA
j_call: TRBJ2-1
cdr3_aa: CAISGEGLAGYNEQFF
cdr3_nt: TGTGCCATCAGTGGAGAAGGACTAGCGGGGTACAATGAGCAGTTCTTC

v_call: TRBV29-1
d_call: TRBD1
clone_size: NA
j_call: TRBJ1-3
cdr3_aa: CSVKRQGGGNTIYF
cdr3_nt: TGCAGTGTGAAGCGACAGGGTGGCGGAAACACCATATATTTT

v_call: TRBV4-3
d_call: NA
clone_size: once
j_call: TRBJ1-4
cdr3_aa: CASSRTVFATNEKLFF
cdr3_nt: TGCGCCAGCAGCAGAACAGTTTTTGCAACTAATGAAAAACTGTTTTTT

v_call: TRBV13
d_call: TRBD2
clone_size: NA
j_call: TRBJ2-3
cdr3_aa: CASSSGLGDGTSTDTQYF
cdr3_nt: TGTGCCAGCAGCTCGGGACTAGGGGACGGGACTAGCACAGATACGCAGTATTTT

v_call: TRBV27
d_call: TRBD1
clone_size: NA
j_call: TRBJ1-2
cdr3_aa: CASSWDRNYGYTF
cdr3_nt: TGTGCCAGCAGTTGGGACAGGAACTATGGCTACACCTTC

v_call: TRBV7-2
d_call: TRBD1
clone_size: NA
j_call: TRBJ2-7
cdr3_aa: CASSLEVVDRGGDEQYF
cdr3_nt: TGTGCCAGCAGCTTAGAAGTAGTCGACAGGGGCGGCGACGAGCAGTACTTC

v_call: TRBV6-1
d_call: NA
clone_size: NA
j_call: TRBJ1-4
cdr3_aa: CASLRDRGEKLFF
cdr3_nt: TGTGCCAGCCTAAGGGATAGGGGCGAAAAACTGTTTTTT

v_call: TRBV2
d_call: NA
clone_size: NA
j_call: TRBJ2-2
cdr3_aa: CASSGTPTGTGELFF
cdr3_nt: TGTGCCAGCTCGGGAACCCCCACTGGAACCGGGGAGCTGTTTTTT

v_call: TRBV7-9
d_call: TRBD1
clone_size: NA
j_call: TRBJ1-4
cdr3_aa: CASSPGQGEGSNEKLFF
cdr3_nt: TGTGCCAGCAGCCCTGGACAGGGAGAGGGTTCTAATGAAAAACTGTTTTTT

v_call: TRBV6-5
d_call: TRBD1
clone_size: NA
j_call: TRBJ1-5
cdr3_aa: CASRTLQGFQPQHF
cdr3_nt: TGTGCCAGCAGGACCCTACAGGGGTTTCAGCCCCAGCATTTT

v_call: TRBV7-9
d_call: NA
clone_size: NA
j_call: TRBJ2-7
cdr3_aa: CASSLGGAPYEQYF
cdr3_nt: TGTGCCAGCAGCTTAGGGGGGGCGCCCTACGAGCAGTACTTC

v_call: TRBV21-1
d_call: NA
clone_size: NA
j_call: TRBJ2-7
cdr3_aa: CASSKAPGLAGGPFSEQYF
cdr3_nt: TGTGCCAGCAGCAAAGCCCCCGGACTAGCGGGAGGTCCTTTCAGCGAGCAGTACTTC

v_call: TRBV5-1
d_call: NA
clone_size: NA
j_call: TRBJ2-7
cdr3_aa: CASSLAPGTPYEQYF
cdr3_nt: TGCGCCAGCAGCTTGGCCCCAGGGACCCCCTACGAGCAGTACTTC

v_call: TRBV5-1
d_call: TRBD1
clone_size: NA
j_call: TRBJ2-5
cdr3_aa: CASSLFTGQGQETQYF
cdr3_nt: TGCGCCAGCAGCTTGTTCACCGGACAGGGGCAAGAGACCCAGTACTTC

v_call: TRBV10-1
d_call: TRBD1
clone_size: NA
j_call: TRBJ2-7
cdr3_aa: CASSESSTGGQPTGEQYF
cdr3_nt: TGCGCCAGCAGTGAGTCCTCAACAGGGGGCCAACCCACCGGCGAGCAGTACTTC

v_call: TRBV7-6
d_call: TRBD2
clone_size: NA
j_call: TRBJ2-7
cdr3_aa: CASSLEFGLAGGLYF
cdr3_nt: TGTGCCAGCAGCTTAGAGTTTGGACTAGCGGGGGGATTGTACTTC

v_call: TRBV19
d_call: NA
clone_size: NA
j_call: TRBJ2-4
cdr3_aa: CASSPGVAKNIQYF
cdr3_nt: TGTGCCAGTAGCCCGGGCGTCGCCAAAAACATTCAGTACTTC

v_call: TRBV29-1
d_call: NA
clone_size: NA
j_call: TRBJ2-3
cdr3_aa: CSVEWATIGTDTQYF
cdr3_nt: TGCAGCGTTGAGTGGGCGACAATTGGCACAGATACGCAGTATTTT

v_call: TRBV11-2
d_call: TRBD2
clone_size: NA
j_call: TRBJ2-1
cdr3_aa: CASSQGLAGEQFF
cdr3_nt: TGTGCCAGCAGCCAGGGACTAGCGGGAGAGCAGTTCTTC

v_call: TRBV6-5
d_call: TRBD1
clone_size: NA
j_call: TRBJ2-1
cdr3_aa: CASSLTGGNEQFF
cdr3_nt: TGTGCCAGCAGTTTGACAGGGGGGAATGAGCAGTTCTTC

v_call: TRBV2
d_call: TRBD1
clone_size: NA
j_call: TRBJ2-7
cdr3_aa: CASTARRGTGVYEQYF
cdr3_nt: TGTGCCAGCACCGCCAGGAGGGGGACAGGGGTGTACGAGCAGTACTTC

v_call: TRBV27
d_call: NA
clone_size: NA
j_call: TRBJ1-1
cdr3_aa: CASSSPGTEAFF
cdr3_nt: TGTGCCAGCAGTTCCCCGGGGACTGAAGCTTTCTTT